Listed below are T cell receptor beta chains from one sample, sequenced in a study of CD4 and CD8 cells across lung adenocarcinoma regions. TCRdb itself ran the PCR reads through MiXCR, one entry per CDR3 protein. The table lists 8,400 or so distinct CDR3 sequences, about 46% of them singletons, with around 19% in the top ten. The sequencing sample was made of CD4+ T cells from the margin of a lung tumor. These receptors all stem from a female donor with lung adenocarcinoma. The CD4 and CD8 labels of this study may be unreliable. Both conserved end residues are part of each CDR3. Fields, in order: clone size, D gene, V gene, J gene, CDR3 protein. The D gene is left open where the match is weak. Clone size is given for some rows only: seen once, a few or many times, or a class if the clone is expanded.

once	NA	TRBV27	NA	CASSTTGEQYF
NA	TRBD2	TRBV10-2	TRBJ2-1	CASSVIAGNEQFF
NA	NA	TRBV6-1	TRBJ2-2	CASGRWGAANTGELFF
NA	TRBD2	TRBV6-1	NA	CASSLWSGGGDTQFF
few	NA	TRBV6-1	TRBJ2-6	CASSTPQGLFGANVLTF
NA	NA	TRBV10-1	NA	CASSDRGYEQYF
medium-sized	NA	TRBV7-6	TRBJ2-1	CASSSRARTGWKFF
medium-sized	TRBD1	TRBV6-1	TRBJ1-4	CASTGSLGGATNEKLFF
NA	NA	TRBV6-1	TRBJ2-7	CASSPLAESSYEQYF
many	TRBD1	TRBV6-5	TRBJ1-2	CASSLDRAYGYTF
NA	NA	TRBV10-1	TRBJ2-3	CATELEAKNTQYF
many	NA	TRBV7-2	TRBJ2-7	CASSLLGFYLTSYEQYF
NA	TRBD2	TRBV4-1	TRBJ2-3	CASSPGPGPGLGGKDMQYF
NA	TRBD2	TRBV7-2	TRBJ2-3	CASSFNTGGSTDTQYF
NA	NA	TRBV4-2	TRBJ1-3	CASSQGTAGNTIYF
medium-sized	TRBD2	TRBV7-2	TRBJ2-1	CASSPSDSSGSAGKFF
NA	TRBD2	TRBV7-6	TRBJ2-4	CAGSGAGSKKIQYF
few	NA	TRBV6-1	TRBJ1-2	CASEGRQRQGYTF
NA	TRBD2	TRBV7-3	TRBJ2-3	CASSLGTSGGSTDTQYF
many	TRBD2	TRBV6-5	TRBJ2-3	CASSLGLAGAGDTQYF
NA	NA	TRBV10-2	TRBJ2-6	CASSEWGAASGANVLTF
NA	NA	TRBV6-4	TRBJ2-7	CASSTELLWGYEQYF
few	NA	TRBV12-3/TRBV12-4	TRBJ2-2	CASNQGSPLPTGELFF
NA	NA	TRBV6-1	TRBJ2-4	CASRGTGLWDKDTQYF
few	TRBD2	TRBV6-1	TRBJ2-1	CASSGVAGGRLEQFF
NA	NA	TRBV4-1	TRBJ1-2	CASSQDRGYGYTF
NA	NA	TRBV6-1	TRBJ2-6	CASRDSTGANVLTF
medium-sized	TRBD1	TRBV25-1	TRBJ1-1	CASSGGQGANTEAFF
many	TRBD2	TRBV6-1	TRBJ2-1	CASRPRGGRYNEQFF
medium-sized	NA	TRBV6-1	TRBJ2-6	CASREGGSGANVLTF
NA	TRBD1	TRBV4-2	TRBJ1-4	CASSQDVGGAGGGEKLFF
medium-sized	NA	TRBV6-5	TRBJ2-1	CASSYLALAHNEQFF
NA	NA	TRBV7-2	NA	CAGGNGEADTDTQYF
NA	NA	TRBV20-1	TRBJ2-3	CSAGRLQADTQYF
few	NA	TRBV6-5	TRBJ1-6	CASSYSGSSYNSPLHF
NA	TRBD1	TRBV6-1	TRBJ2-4	CATKVPGQGNIQYF
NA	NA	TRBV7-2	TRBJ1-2	CASSLAVGGHYGYTF
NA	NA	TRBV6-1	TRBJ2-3	CARGLRGGDTETQYF
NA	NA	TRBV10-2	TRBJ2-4	CASSKAVSLAKNIQYF
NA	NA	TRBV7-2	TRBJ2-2	CASSLSGTTTGELFF